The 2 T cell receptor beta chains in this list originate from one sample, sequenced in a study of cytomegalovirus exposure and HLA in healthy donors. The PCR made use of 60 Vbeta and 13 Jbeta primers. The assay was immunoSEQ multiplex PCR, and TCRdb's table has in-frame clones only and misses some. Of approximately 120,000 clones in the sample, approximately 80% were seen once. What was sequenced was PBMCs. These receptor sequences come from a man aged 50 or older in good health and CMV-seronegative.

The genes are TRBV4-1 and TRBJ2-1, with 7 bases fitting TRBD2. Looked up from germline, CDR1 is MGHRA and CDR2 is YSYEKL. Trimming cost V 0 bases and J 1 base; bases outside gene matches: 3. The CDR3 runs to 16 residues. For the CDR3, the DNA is TGCGCCAGCAGCCAAGATGAAGCGGGATCCTACAATGAGCAGTTCTTC. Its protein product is CASSQDEAGSYNEQFF.

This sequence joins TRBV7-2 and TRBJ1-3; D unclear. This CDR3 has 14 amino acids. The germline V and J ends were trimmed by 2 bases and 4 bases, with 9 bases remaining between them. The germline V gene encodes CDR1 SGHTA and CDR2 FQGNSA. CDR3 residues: CASSLSPGGNTIYF. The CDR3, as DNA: TGTGCCAGCAGCTTAAGCCCAGGAGGAAACACCATATATTTT.